A single sample is the source of the 30 T cell receptor beta chains below, sequenced in a study of cytomegalovirus exposure and HLA in healthy donors (dated by TCRdb to 2016 to 2017). The protocol used for the library was the immunoSEQ multiplex PCR assay. A mixture of 60 forward primers for TCR Vbeta segments and 13 reverse primers for TCR Jbeta segments was used in the multiplex PCR. This is the immuneACCESS table as TCRdb keeps it, with only in-frame sequences that have V and J called. A part of the clones is gone; compared with another copy, unresolved V genes explain less than half, and the rest is unexplained. The table for this sample lists 150,000 to 180,000 clones; about three quarters of them were counted only once. About 4% of the sample rests with the top ten. Input material: PBMCs. The source of these receptors is a woman between 40 and 50 years old in good health and CMV-seronegative.

This chain uses TRBV28 with TRBJ1-1; the D gene is possibly TRBD1 (6 bases). V was pared by 6 bases and J by 0 bases, with 11 bases between. Germline V CDR1 and CDR2: MDHEN, SYDVKM. CDR3 size: 14 residues. For the CDR3, the DNA is TGTGCCAGCAGGATGGACAGAATGAACACTGAAGCTTTCTTT. This gives the protein CASRMDRMNTEAFF. Full variable domain (rest looked up from reference TRBV28 and TRBJ1-1): DVKVTQSSRYLVKRTGEKVFLECVQDMDHENMFWYRQDPGLGLRLIYFSYDVKMKEKGDIPEGYSVSREKKERFSLILESASTNQTSMYLCASRMDRMNTEAFFGQGTRLTVV.

This clone has a single count. The chain recombines TRBV5-4 with TRBJ2-5, with unresolved D. Per germline, CDR1 SGHNT and CDR2 YYREEE (reference sequence). The CDR3 runs 17 residues. The V gene lost 0 bases and the J gene lost 2 bases, with 17 bases spanning the gap. The CDR3 DNA is TGTGCCAGCAGCTTGGTGAGGAGAGCTGTACTTCAAGAGACCCAGTACTTC. Translated: CASSLVRRAVLQETQYF.

The rearrangement links TRBV27 to TRBJ1-1; unclear D gene. The germline V gene has CDR1 MNHEY and CDR2 SMNVEV (reference sequence). This CDR3 has 12 amino acids. Trimming removed 6 bases from V and 9 bases from J, with 14 bases in between. For the CDR3, the DNA is TGTGCCAGCAGCACGGGTAACGTCCAAGCTTTCTTT. It specifies CASSTGNVQAFF.

V usage is TRBV11-3 and J usage is TRBJ1-1; D is uncertain. V was trimmed by 3 bases and J by 0 bases, leaving 8 bases between them. There are 14 residues in the CDR3. Germline V gives CDR1 SGHNT, CDR2 YENEEA. The CDR3 sequence: CASSFGGMNTEAFF. DNA of the CDR3: TGTGCCAGCAGCTTCGGAGGTATGAACACTGAAGCTTTCTTT.

The chain joins TRBV6-6 to TRBJ1-1; possible D gene TRBD1, 5 bases. The germline V gene has CDR1 MNHNY and CDR2 SVGAGI (reference sequence). Trimming took 2 bases from V and 3 from J, leaving 7 bases between them. The CDR3 consists of 13 residues. The CDR3 reads CASSYGRDTEAFF. The CDR3 bases are TGTGCCAGCAGTTACGGCAGGGACACTGAAGCTTTCTTT.

The chain carries TRBV5-4 and TRBJ1-3; D might be TRBD1 (6 bases). Trimming cost V 2 bases and J 0 bases, with 9 bases left between them. The germline V gene has CDR1 SGHNT and CDR2 YYREEE (reference sequence). The CDR3 is made up of 15 amino acids. The CDR3, as DNA: TGTGCCAGCAGCTTAAGGACAGACTCTGGAAACACCATATATTTT. This translates into CASSLRTDSGNTIYF.

Only one count was recorded for this clone. V and J are TRBV7-6 and TRBJ2-7; 8 nucleotides align to TRBD1. This CDR3 is built from 14 residues. Losses at the gene ends were 4 bases for V and 5 bases for J; bases not matched to a gene: 7. Germline V gives CDR1 SGHVS, CDR2 FNYEAQ. The chain's CDR3 is CASSSGQGNNEQYF. The CDR3 bases are TGTGCCAGCAGCTCCGGACAGGGTAATAACGAGCAGTACTTC. The entire variable domain, with the rest obtained from reference TRBV7-6 and TRBJ2-7, is as follows: GAGVSQSPRYKVTKRGQDVALRCDPISGHVSLYWYRQALGQGPEFLTYFNYEAQQDKSGLPNDRFSAERPEGSISTLTIQRTEQRDSAMYRCASSSGQGNNEQYFGPGTRLTVT.

The chain carries TRBV29-1 and TRBJ1-2, with D perhaps matching TRBD1 (6 bases). The V gene's germline CDR1 is SQVTM and CDR2 ANQGSEA. Trimming took 3 bases from V and 8 from J, leaving 10 bases between them. This CDR3 is 11 amino acids long. This CDR3 is CSVDRGWGYTF. CDR3 sequence (DNA): TGCAGCGTTGACAGGGGTTGGGGCTACACCTTC.

The rearrangement uses TRBV7-4 and TRBJ2-3; 7 nucleotides agree with TRBD2. There are 15 residues in the CDR3. J gave up 5 bases and V 1 base, and 6 bases lay outside the gene matches. The V gene's germline CDR1 is SGHVT and CDR2 SQSDAQ. The CDR3 nucleotides read TGTGCCAGCAGCTTAGAGGCCGCTAGCGGAGATACGCAGTATTTT. As protein: CASSLEAASGDTQYF.

The CDR3 coding sequence is TGCGCCAGCAGCTTCCTGGAGGGAAGGAATGAGCAGTTCTTC. Protein product: CASSFLEGRNEQFF. The J gene is TRBJ2-1, the V gene TRBV5-1; D perhaps matches TRBD2 (6 bases). The CDR3 is 14 amino acids. Trimming left V 2 bases short and J 7 bases short, with 13 bases between. The V gene's germline CDR1 is SGHRS and CDR2 YFSETQ.

The CDR3 is CASSLYGGADTGELFF. CDR3 bases: TGTGCCAGCAGCTTGTACGGGGGAGCTGACACCGGGGAGCTGTTTTTT. The J gene is TRBJ2-2, the V gene TRBV5-4, with D possibly being TRBD2 (6 bases). The CDR3 is 16 residues long. V was pared by 1 base and J by 3 bases, with 13 bases between. Germline CDR1 reads SGHNT; CDR2 reads YYREEE (reference sequence).

J is TRBJ2-7 and V is TRBV7-2, with 9 nucleotides matching TRBD2. The CDR3 runs 14 residues. The V segment lost 5 bases and the J segment 6 bases; nucleotides outside the gene matches: 8. Germline loops: CDR1 SGHTA, CDR2 FQGNSA. The CDR3 nucleotides are TGTGCCAGCAGCCTCCATAGCGGGAGCGGCGAGCAGTACTTC. Residues: CASSLHSGSGEQYF.

The chain has TRBV5-1 and TRBJ1-2; weak D call: TRBD1 (6 bases). The V end lost 0 bases, the J end lost 7 bases, and 22 bases lay between the germline ends. This CDR3 contains 17 residues. CDR1 and CDR2 (germline): SGHRS, YFSETQ. Here the CDR3 DNA reads TGCGCCAGCAGCTTGGGGGGGACACACCCTAGTGCGAGTGGCTACACCTTC. Protein sequence: CASSLGGTHPSASGYTF.

V and J are TRBV5-4 and TRBJ2-7; 9 positions match TRBD1. This CDR3 spans 16 amino acids. In germline, CDR1 is SGHNT, CDR2 YYREEE (reference sequence). V lost 4 bases, J lost 0 bases, and 8 bases stayed unmatched. Here the CDR3 DNA reads TGTGCCAGCAGCCGGAGAGGACAGGGGCACTCCTACGAGCAGTACTTC. This encodes CASSRRGQGHSYEQYF.

The chain has TRBV11-3 and TRBJ2-7, with 9 bases identical to TRBD1. The V gene's germline CDR1 is SGHNT and CDR2 YENEEA. V lost 5 bases and J lost 1; bases outside the gene matches: 18. CDR3 length: 19 amino acids. CDR3: CASSPFGTGNLGRSYEQYF. The DNA for the CDR3 is TGTGCCAGCAGCCCCTTTGGGACAGGGAATTTGGGGAGGTCCTACGAGCAGTACTTC.

Written as DNA, the CDR3 is TGTGCCAGCAGTTCCTCCGGACAGAACGAGCAGTACTTC. Translation gives CASSSSGQNEQYF. This chain connects TRBV27 to TRBJ2-7, with a weak D call TRBD1 (6 bases). Germline CDR1 reads MNHEY; CDR2 reads SMNVEV (reference sequence). The CDR3 runs to 13 residues. Trimming took off 4 bases at V and 5 bases at J, with 12 bases between the two ends.

This clone was observed a single time. The V and J genes are TRBV6-1 and TRBJ2-7; 8 bases align to TRBD2. This CDR3 region has 13 residues. Per germline, CDR1 MNHNS and CDR2 SASEGT. The V and J ends lost 11 bases and 5 bases, in that order; junction bases with no gene match: 11. The CDR3 sequence is CASRGSGTDEQYF. CDR3 nucleotides: TGTGCCTCACGGGGTAGCGGGACGGACGAGCAGTACTTC.

This chain connects TRBV28 to TRBJ1-2, with TRBD1 matching 9 bases. Unmatched junction bases numbered 3, after V lost 6 bases and J lost 7 bases. This CDR3 is 12 amino acids long. Per germline, CDR1 MDHEN and CDR2 SYDVKM. CDR3 coding DNA: TGTGCCAGCAGCACAGGGGGCATTGGCTACACCTTC. Encoded protein: CASSTGGIGYTF.

The genes are TRBV28 and TRBJ2-3; 8 nucleotides align to TRBD2. CDR1 is MDHEN, CDR2 SYDVKM, per germline. The CDR3 length is 17 residues. V lost 6 bases, J lost 2 bases, and 13 bases stayed unmatched. The CDR3 region has the DNA TGTGCCAGCAGCCCAGCGGGACTAGTTTTTTTCACAGATACGCAGTATTTT. As protein: CASSPAGLVFFTDTQYF.

To note about this clone: The DNA is omitted, as the CDR3 cannot be located on it reliably, and the CDR3 follows TCRdb's listing. The J gene is TRBJ2-5, the V gene TRBV5-1; the table's D call, TRBD2, was not checked against the DNA. The length of the CDR3 is 12 amino acids, counting both ends. In germline, CDR1 is SGHRS, CDR2 YFSETQ. CDR3 sequence reads: CASGREEGTQYF.

The gene calls are TRBV2 and TRBJ1-1; TRBD1 matches at 7 bases. The V gene's germline CDR1 is SNHLY and CDR2 FYNNEI. The CDR3 length is 14 residues. The V gene end was trimmed by 8 bases and the J gene end by 3 bases; junction bases not matched to a gene: 9. Here the CDR3 DNA reads TGTGCCAGCCTGACAGGGATTATGCACACTGAAGCTTTCTTT. Translated, it gives CASLTGIMHTEAFF.

V is TRBV13 and J is TRBJ1-5, with D perhaps TRBD1 (6 bases). The CDR3 loop spans 17 amino acids. From germline, CDR1 is PRHDT and CDR2 FYEKMQ (reference sequence). The ends were cut back, 5 bases at V and 2 bases at J, with 19 bases in the middle. The CDR3 DNA reads TGTGCCAGCAGCACGGTAAACAGGGTCGGGCGCAATCAGCCCCAGCATTTT. Translated, it gives CASSTVNRVGRNQPQHF.

The genes are TRBV11-2 and TRBJ2-2, with 8 positions matching TRBD2. The germline V gene encodes CDR1 SGHAT and CDR2 FQNNGV. The V gene end was trimmed by 5 bases and the J gene end by 2 bases; junction bases not matched to a gene: 4. CDR3 length: 15 amino acids. DNA for the CDR3: TGTGCCAGCAGCCTGACTAGCGAAAACACCGGGGAGCTGTTTTTT. Protein sequence: CASSLTSENTGELFF.

The V and J genes are TRBV19 and TRBJ1-1; D unclear. With 3 bases removed from V and 1 base from J, the gap between germline ends came to 9 bases. Per the germline V gene, CDR1 is LNHDA and CDR2 is SQIVND (reference sequence). The CDR3 runs 14 residues. CDR3 DNA sequence: TGTGCCAGTAGTATTCTCCCGGGGAACACTGAAGCTTTCTTT. Its translation: CASSILPGNTEAFF. The entire variable domain, with the rest obtained from reference TRBV19 and TRBJ1-1, is as follows: DGGITQSPKYLFRKEGQNVTLSCEQNLNHDAMYWYRQDPGQGLRLIYYSQIVNDFQKGDIAEGYSVSREKKESFPLTVTSAQKNPTAFYLCASSILPGNTEAFFGQGTRLTVV.

In this sample, this clone turned up once. V is TRBV6-6 and J is TRBJ2-2, with 13 bases aligning to TRBD2. The V gene end was trimmed by 5 bases and the J gene end by 3 bases; junction bases not matched to a gene: 0. Germline CDR1 is MNHNY and CDR2 is SVGAGI (reference sequence). This CDR3 comprises 15 residues. CDR3 DNA: TGTGCCAGCAGTGGACTAGCGGGGGACACCGGGGAGCTGTTTTTT. It specifies CASSGLAGDTGELFF.

This clone was detected once. J is TRBJ1-3 and V is TRBV29-1, with D uncertain. Per the germline V gene, CDR1 is SQVTM and CDR2 is ANQGSEA. Trimming cost V 6 bases and J 0 bases, with 6 bases left between them. The CDR3 consists of 12 residues. The CDR3, as DNA: TGCAGCGTCCGGGACTCTGGAAACACCATATATTTT. This sequence encodes CSVRDSGNTIYF.

The rearrangement uses TRBV6-4 and TRBJ2-2; D perhaps matches TRBD1 (6 bases). The CDR3 totals 13 residues. V lost 7 bases, J lost 5 bases, and 11 bases lay in between. Looked up from germline, CDR1 is MRHNA and CDR2 is SNTAGT. CDR3 coding DNA: TGTGCCAGCACCCTGACAGGAACCGGGGAGCTGTTTTTT. It encodes CASTLTGTGELFF.

Regarding this clone: Other DNA sequences from this sample encode an identical CDR3 as well. J is TRBJ1-4 and V is TRBV9, with D uncertain. CDR1 and CDR2 (germline): SGDLS, YYNGEE. V lost 0 bases and J 5 bases, leaving 5 bases between the germline ends. This CDR3 has 13 amino acids. CDR3 sequence (DNA): TGTGCCAGCAGCGTAGGCGGGAATGAAAAACTGTTTTTT. It encodes CASSVGGNEKLFF.

V is TRBV4-2 and J is TRBJ2-1; a weak D match, TRBD1 (6 bases). Germline loops: CDR1 LGHNA, CDR2 YNFKEQ. The CDR3 has 17 amino acids. The ends were cut back, 3 bases at V and 3 bases at J, with 18 bases in the middle. CDR3 coding DNA: TGTGCCAGCAGCCACGCCCCCGGCCAGGGGAGCTACAATGAGCAGTTCTTC. Translation gives CASSHAPGQGSYNEQFF.

This chain uses TRBV13 with TRBJ2-1, with D perhaps matching TRBD2 (10 bases). CDR1 and CDR2 (germline): PRHDT, FYEKMQ (reference sequence). This CDR3 has 20 residues. V dropped 4 bases and J dropped 4 bases, with 29 bases sitting between them. Here the CDR3 reads CASSSPVTGGLAGEYNEQFF. The CDR3 DNA follows: TGTGCCAGCAGCTCCCCGGTGACAGGGGGTCTAGCGGGGGAATACAATGAGCAGTTCTTC.